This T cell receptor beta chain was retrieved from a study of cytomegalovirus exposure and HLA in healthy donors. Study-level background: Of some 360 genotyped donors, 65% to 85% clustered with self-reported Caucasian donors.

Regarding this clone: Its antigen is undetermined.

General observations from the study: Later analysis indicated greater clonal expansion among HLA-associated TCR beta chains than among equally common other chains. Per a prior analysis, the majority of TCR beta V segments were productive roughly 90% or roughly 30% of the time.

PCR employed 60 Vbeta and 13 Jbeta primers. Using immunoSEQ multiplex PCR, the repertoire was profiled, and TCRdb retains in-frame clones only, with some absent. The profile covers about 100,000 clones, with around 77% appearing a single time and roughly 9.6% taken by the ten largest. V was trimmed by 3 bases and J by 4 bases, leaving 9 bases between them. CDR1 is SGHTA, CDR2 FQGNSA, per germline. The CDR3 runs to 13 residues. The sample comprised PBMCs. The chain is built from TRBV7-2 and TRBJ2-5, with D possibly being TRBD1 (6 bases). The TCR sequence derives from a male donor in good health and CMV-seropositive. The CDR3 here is CASSFQGLETQYF. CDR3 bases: TGTGCCAGCAGCTTCCAGGGGTTAGAGACCCAGTACTTC. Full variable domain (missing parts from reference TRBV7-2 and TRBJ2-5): GAGVSQSPSNKVTEKGKDVELRCDPISGHTALYWYRQSLGQGLEFLIYFQGNSAPDKSGLPSDRFSAERTGGSVSTLTIQRTQQEDSAVYLCASSFQGLETQYFGPGTRLLVL.